What follows are 28 T cell receptor beta chains derived from one specimen sequenced in a study of shared clonotypes between healthy human individuals. Assay used: immunoSEQ multiplex PCR; TCRdb lists only in-frame clones, some missing. The sample comprises about 680,000 clones, roughly 72% of which are singletons, and 1.5% to 2% rests with the top ten. The sequenced material came from memory CD4+ T cells sorted from blood. Subset reported: CD45RA-negative fraction. All receptors come from a woman in her twenties or thirties in good health.

The chain uses TRBV28 and TRBJ2-1, with D perhaps matching TRBD2 (5 bases). The length of the CDR3 is 19 residues. The V end was cut by 3 bases, the J end by 0 bases, with 21 bases between. Germline V lookup: CDR1 MDHEN, CDR2 SYDVKM. The chain's CDR3 is CASSFSPGSVGSSYNEQFF. The CDR3 DNA reads as TGTGCCAGCAGTTTTTCGCCGGGGAGCGTGGGGAGCTCCTACAATGAGCAGTTCTTC.

The rearrangement links TRBV7-3 to TRBJ1-1; D unresolved. V was clipped by 2 bases and J by 6 bases, with 7 bases between them. Germline CDR1 SGHTA, CDR2 FQGTGA. This CDR3 is 12 amino acids long. CDR3 bases: TGTGCCAGCAGCTTAGCTGGGGCTGAAGCTTTCTTT. Protein sequence: CASSLAGAEAFF. Filled out from reference TRBV7-3 and TRBJ1-1, the complete variable domain reads GAGVSQTPSNKVTEKGKYVELRCDPISGHTALYWYRQSLGQGPEFLIYFQGTGAADDSGLPNDRFFAVRPEGSVSTLKIQRTERGDSAVYLCASSLAGAEAFFGQGTRLTVV.

The chain uses TRBV5-1 and TRBJ1-4; D gene ambiguous. V lost 3 bases and J lost 2, with 14 bases in between. CDR1 and CDR2 (germline): SGHRS, YFSETQ. The CDR3 has 16 residues. CDR3 region: CASSYGPVGTNEKLFF. The CDR3, as DNA: TGCGCCAGCAGCTATGGGCCCGTGGGGACTAATGAAAAACTGTTTTTT.

In this sample, this clone turned up once. The V gene is TRBV27, the J gene TRBJ2-2; D gene uncertain. This CDR3 spans 17 amino acids. Germline V gene sequence: CDR1 MNHEY, CDR2 SMNVEV (reference sequence). The V and J ends lost 6 bases and 7 bases respectively, with 24 bases between them. The CDR3 reads CASSPHPTRLGGGELFF. The CDR3 DNA is TGTGCCAGCAGCCCCCACCCGACTCGATTGGGTGGCGGGGAGCTGTTTTTT.

V usage is TRBV2 and J usage is TRBJ2-2, with 8 bases aligning to TRBD2. V shed 8 bases, J shed 4 bases, and the junction held 15 bases outside the gene matches. Germline V gene sequence: CDR1 SNHLY, CDR2 FYNNEI. The CDR3 runs to 17 residues. The CDR3 region is CASSTSEGFRGTGELFF. The CDR3 DNA sequence: TGTGCCAGCTCGACTAGCGAGGGTTTCCGTGGCACCGGGGAGCTGTTTTTT.

The chain is built from TRBV18 and TRBJ2-4; 7 bases match TRBD2. This CDR3 has 17 amino acids. The trim removed 0 bases at V and 2 bases at J, leaving 7 bases unmatched. Germline values: CDR1 KGHSH, CDR2 LQKENI. The CDR3 sequence: CASSPPLGEGPKNIQYF. In DNA, the CDR3 is TGTGCCAGCTCACCACCTTTGGGGGAGGGTCCCAAAAACATTCAGTACTTC.

The chain recombines TRBV4-2 with TRBJ2-3, with 9 nucleotides matching TRBD2. Trimming cost V 1 base and J 0 bases; bases outside gene matches: 2. The CDR3 has 16 amino acids. The germline CDR1 and CDR2 sequences are LGHNA and YNFKEQ. The CDR3 sequence: CASSQALAGSTDTQYF. DNA of the CDR3: TGTGCCAGCAGCCAAGCGCTAGCGGGGAGCACAGATACGCAGTATTTT.

The chain has TRBV7-9 and TRBJ1-2; TRBD1 agrees at 9 bases. After removal of 6 bases from V and 7 bases from J, the junction contained 12 bases not matched to a gene. Germline-derived CDR1 and CDR2 are SEHNR and FQNEAQ (reference sequence). This CDR3 has 15 residues. CDR3 region: CASRRPGQGRGGYTF. The CDR3 DNA follows: TGTGCCAGCAGGCGACCGGGACAGGGCCGAGGTGGCTACACCTTC.

This rearrangement joins TRBV28 to TRBJ2-3, with TRBD2 matching over 8 bases. This CDR3 spans 14 amino acids. The J segment lost 4 bases and the V segment lost 5 bases, leaving 5 bases of the junction unmatched. Germline loops: CDR1 MDHEN, CDR2 SYDVKM. CDR3 nucleotide sequence: TGTGCCAGCAGTGAAGCGGGAGAGTCAGATACGCAGTATTTT. Its translation is CASSEAGESDTQYF.

This clone has a single count. The V gene is TRBV19, the J gene TRBJ2-1; the match to TRBD2 covers 10 bases. CDR1 and CDR2 (germline): LNHDA, SQIVND (reference sequence). V trimming: 9 bases; J trimming: 6 bases; junction bases outside the gene matches: 8. CDR3 size: 14 residues. This chain's CDR3 is CASAAGGVVNEQFF. The CDR3, as DNA: TGTGCCAGCGCAGCGGGAGGGGTTGTCAATGAGCAGTTCTTC.

A note on this clone: This may come from a read error, since a much larger clone is one base off. This same CDR3 is encoded by further DNA sequences in the sample. The rearrangement joins TRBV5-1 to TRBJ2-1; TRBD2 matches at 8 bases. Germline V CDR1 and CDR2: SGHRS, YFSETQ. V trimming: 1 base; J trimming: 2 bases; junction bases outside the gene matches: 2. This CDR3 contains 15 residues. CDR3 sequence: CASSLTSGAYNEQFF. Written as DNA, the CDR3 is TGCGCCAGCAGCTTGACTAGCGGCGCCTACAATGAGCAGTTCTTC.

CDR3 amino acids: CASSLLGGGEQFF. CDR3 DNA sequence: TGTGCCAGCAGCTTACTAGGGGGTGGGGAGCAGTTCTTC. J is TRBJ2-1 and V is TRBV9; D possibly corresponds to TRBD1 (6 bases). Trimming removed 4 bases at V and 10 bases at J, with 15 bases between. This CDR3 comprises 13 residues. Per germline, CDR1 SGDLS and CDR2 YYNGEE.

CDR3 amino acids: CATSRDSRVFETQYF. The CDR3 DNA reads as TGTGCCACCAGCAGAGATTCCAGGGTTTTTGAGACCCAGTACTTC. The chain joins TRBV15 to TRBJ2-5, with a possible D match to TRBD1 (5 bases). CDR3 length: 15 amino acids. The germline gives CDR1 LNHNV, CDR2 YYDKDF (reference sequence). Trimming removed 0 bases at V and 5 bases at J, with 13 bases between.

V and J are TRBV7-8 and TRBJ2-3; 10 bases align to TRBD2. CDR1 SGHVS and CDR2 FQNEAQ come from the germline V gene. V lost 3 bases, J lost 1 base, and 10 bases stayed unmatched. The CDR3 spans 18 residues. CDR3 amino acids: CASSFSGRAPVGTDTQYF. The CDR3, as DNA: TGTGCCAGCAGCTTCAGCGGGAGGGCACCTGTGGGCACAGATACGCAGTATTTT.

This chain connects TRBV29-1 to TRBJ1-2, with unresolved D. This CDR3 is 13 amino acids long. V was clipped by 5 bases and J by 4 bases, with 14 bases between them. Germline CDR1 SQVTM, CDR2 ANQGSEA. The CDR3 bases are TGCAGCGTTAGAGACACCCTAGGCTATGGCTACACCTTC. Its protein is CSVRDTLGYGYTF.

Note on this clone: This may stem from a read error, because a much larger clone lies one nucleotide away. Other DNA sequences in this sample translate to the same CDR3. This chain links TRBV11-2 with TRBJ1-1; no reliable D call. V gave up 4 bases and J gave up 5 bases, with 14 bases separating them. The CDR3 contains 14 residues. Germline CDR1 and CDR2: SGHAT and FQNNGV. As DNA, the CDR3 is TGTGCCAGCAGCTCACCCAGAGGCAGTACTGAAGCTTTCTTT. It codes for CASSSPRGSTEAFF.

The V gene is TRBV28, the J gene TRBJ2-2; D is unclear. Trimming pared 7 bases from V and 6 bases from J, leaving 9 bases between. The germline V gene encodes CDR1 MDHEN and CDR2 SYDVKM. The length of the CDR3 is 12 residues. This CDR3 is CASTTYAGELFF. The CDR3 DNA reads TGTGCCAGCACCACTTATGCCGGGGAGCTGTTTTTT. The full variable domain, completed using reference TRBV28 and TRBJ2-2, is DVKVTQSSRYLVKRTGEKVFLECVQDMDHENMFWYRQDPGLGLRLIYFSYDVKMKEKGDIPEGYSVSREKKERFSLILESASTNQTSMYLCASTTYAGELFFGEGSRLTVL.

V gene TRBV19 combines with J gene TRBJ2-2; either TRBD1 or TRBD2 may supply D (6 bases each). CDR1 is LNHDA, CDR2 SQIVND, per germline (reference sequence). The length of the CDR3 is 16 residues. The V and J ends lost 4 bases and 1 base respectively, with 13 bases between them. The DNA of the CDR3 is TGTGCCAGTAGTAAGGGGGGCTGGCGGAACACCGGGGAGCTGTTTTTT. Its translation: CASSKGGWRNTGELFF.

The CDR3 region is CASARAGVAREQYF. For the CDR3, the DNA is TGTGCCAGCGCGCGAGCGGGCGTTGCTCGGGAGCAGTACTTC. The rearrangement links TRBV25-1 to TRBJ2-7; D is possibly TRBD2 (6 bases). From germline, CDR1 is MGHDK and CDR2 SYGVNS. The CDR3 spans 14 residues. V was clipped by 8 bases and J by 7 bases, with 21 bases between them.

This clone has a count of ten or more. This chain links TRBV28 with TRBJ1-3; unclear D gene. The CDR3 sequence is 15 residues long. CDR1 and CDR2 from the germline V gene are MDHEN and SYDVKM. V shed 7 bases and J shed 0 bases, with 13 bases lying between them. CDR3 sequence (DNA): TGTGCCAGCACCGCTGGGGTGAACTCTGGAAACACCATATATTTT. Its translation: CASTAGVNSGNTIYF.

V is TRBV15 and J is TRBJ2-3; D gene uncertain. V shed 4 bases and J shed 5 bases, with 16 bases lying between them. The CDR3 consists of 15 residues. Per germline, CDR1 LNHNV and CDR2 YYDKDF (reference sequence). Written as DNA, the CDR3 is TGTGCCACCAGCACCCCAAAGCAAGCCGGAGATACGCAGTATTTT. Its protein is CATSTPKQAGDTQYF.

V and J are TRBV7-2 and TRBJ2-7, with TRBD1 matching 9 bases. The V segment lost 3 bases and the J segment 2 bases; nucleotides outside the gene matches: 5. The germline CDR1 and CDR2 sequences are SGHTA and FQGNSA. This CDR3 spans 15 amino acids. CDR3 in amino acids: CASSFGTGNTYEQYF. The CDR3 DNA reads as TGTGCCAGCAGCTTTGGGACAGGGAATACCTACGAGCAGTACTTC.

This clone has just a few counts. The chain links TRBV7-9 to TRBJ2-3, with 13 nucleotides matching TRBD2. Looked up from germline, CDR1 is SEHNR and CDR2 is FQNEAQ (reference sequence). The CDR3 sequence is 15 residues long. V lost 5 bases, J lost 6 bases, and 5 bases stayed unmatched. The DNA of the CDR3 is TGTGCCAGCAGCCCCCGACTAGCGGGAGGTGATACGCAGTATTTT. This gives the protein CASSPRLAGGDTQYF.

The chain carries TRBV19 and TRBJ2-3, with 7 nucleotides matching TRBD2. J gave up 0 bases and V 5 bases, and 8 bases lay outside the gene matches. The CDR3 loop spans 16 amino acids. CDR1 and CDR2 from the germline V gene are LNHDA and SQIVND (reference sequence). The CDR3 region has the DNA TGTGCCAGTAGTGCGTTAGCGGGTACTAGCACAGATACGCAGTATTTT. Protein sequence: CASSALAGTSTDTQYF.

The rearrangement links TRBV27 to TRBJ1-5; D remains ambiguous. V was clipped by 5 bases and J by 5 bases, with 10 bases between them. CDR3 length: 13 amino acids. Germline V CDR1 and CDR2: MNHEY, SMNVEV (reference sequence). DNA for the CDR3: TGTGCCAGCAGTCCCCTCATAGATCAGCCCCAGCATTTT. It codes for CASSPLIDQPQHF.

This clone was recorded once. The V call is TRBV19, the J call TRBJ1-5, with a weak D call TRBD1 (5 bases). The CDR3 is made up of 17 amino acids. The germline V and J ends were trimmed by 10 bases and 0 bases, with 22 bases remaining between them. Germline assignment: CDR1 LNHDA and CDR2 SQIVND (reference sequence). CDR3: CAISTQGTGYSNQPQHF. The CDR3 DNA reads as TGTGCCATCTCAACTCAGGGAACGGGATATAGCAATCAGCCCCAGCATTTT.

Regarding this clone: The same CDR3 can be traced to other DNA sequences in this sample. The chain has TRBV15 and TRBJ1-5, with a possible D match to TRBD1 (5 bases). V dropped 3 bases and J dropped 0 bases, with 6 bases sitting between them. The CDR3 covers 14 residues. CDR1 and CDR2 (germline): LNHNV, YYDKDF (reference sequence). In DNA, the CDR3 is TGTGCCACCAGCAGGGGGCGTAGCAATCAGCCCCAGCATTTT. It codes for CATSRGRSNQPQHF.

This clone was counted a single time. The chain couples TRBV19 to TRBJ1-5; D possibly corresponds to TRBD1 (5 bases). CDR1 is LNHDA and CDR2 is SQIVND in the germline V gene (reference sequence). V lost 4 bases and J lost 7, with 11 bases in between. The CDR3 length is 13 residues. CDR3 DNA: TGTGCCAGTAGTAGGGGGTTGGACCAGCCCCAGCATTTT. It codes for CASSRGLDQPQHF.